This T cell receptor (beta chain) is from a study of ipilimumab plus nivolumab after autologous stem cell transplantation. On the study more broadly: The DLBCL cohort had primary refractory and relapsed disease, with 18-month progression-free survival of approximately 87% and 28%.

Germline lookup yields CDR1 SGHAT and CDR2 FQNNGV. V was pared by 3 bases and J by 6 bases, with 13 bases of the junction left unmatched. The length of the CDR3 is 18 residues. General study findings and limits: Per the authors, repertoire, Treg and microbiota data justify further study.

Details on this clone: Its antigen is unknown.

Data came from immunoSEQ multiplex PCR; TCRdb stores just in-frame clones and leaves some out. This repertoire shows roughly 11,000 clones, about 70% found once; its top ten account for over 25%. Checkpoint therapy with ipilimumab 1 mg/kg began 14 to 28 days after transplant. Through week 26, nivolumab 3 mg/kg IV was given weeks 1, 4, 7, 10, then biweekly. The sample consisted of PBMCs, taken in a trial of ipilimumab plus nivolumab as post-transplant consolidation. The clonotype was recovered from a male donor with diffuse large B-cell lymphoma. The chain is built from TRBV11-2 and TRBJ2-2; 10 positions match TRBD1. The CDR3: CASSFPGQGLILAGELFF. CDR3 coding DNA: TGTGCCAGCAGCTTTCCGGGACAGGGGTTGATCTTGGCCGGGGAGCTGTTTTTT.